The clone carrying this T cell receptor beta chain occurred once. Antigen specificity is unknown. V shed 3 bases and J shed 3 bases, with 11 bases lying between them. This CDR3 contains 14 residues. In germline, CDR1 is MDHEN, CDR2 SYDVKM. The data were taken from a study of OX40 agonist ivuxolimab in advanced cancers. Whole-study context: Partial responses were recorded for three patients, including one with hepatocellular carcinoma and two with cutaneous melanoma.

Study findings and constraints: The authors also found low normalized T-cell clonal expansion in some nonresponders.

Assay: immunoSEQ multiplex PCR; the TCRdb copy retains only in-frame clones and omits some. The data show 80,000 or so clones, roughly nine tenths seen once. The receptor comes from an adult with an advanced solid tumor such as melanoma, head and neck, liver or kidney cancer. The sample consisted of CD4+ or CD8+ T cells sorted from blood, taken in a trial of the OX40 agonist ivuxolimab. The chain has TRBV28 and TRBJ2-5; maybe TRBD2 (6 bases). The CDR3 spells CASSLPGGEETQYF. The CDR3 coding sequence is TGTGCCAGCAGTTTGCCCGGAGGGGAAGAGACCCAGTACTTC.